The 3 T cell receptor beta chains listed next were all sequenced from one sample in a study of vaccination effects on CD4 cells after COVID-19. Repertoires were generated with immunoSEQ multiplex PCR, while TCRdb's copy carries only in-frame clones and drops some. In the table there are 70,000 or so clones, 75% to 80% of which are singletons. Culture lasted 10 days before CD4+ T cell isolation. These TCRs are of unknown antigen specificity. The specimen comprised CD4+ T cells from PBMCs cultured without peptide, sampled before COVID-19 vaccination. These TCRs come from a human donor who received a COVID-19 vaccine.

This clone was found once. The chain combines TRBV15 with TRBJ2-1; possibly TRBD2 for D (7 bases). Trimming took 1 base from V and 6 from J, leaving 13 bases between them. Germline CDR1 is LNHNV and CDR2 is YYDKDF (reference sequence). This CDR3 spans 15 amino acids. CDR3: CATSRAGGGGNEQFF. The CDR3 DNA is TGTGCCACCAGCAGAGCTGGGGGCGGGGGCAATGAGCAGTTCTTC.

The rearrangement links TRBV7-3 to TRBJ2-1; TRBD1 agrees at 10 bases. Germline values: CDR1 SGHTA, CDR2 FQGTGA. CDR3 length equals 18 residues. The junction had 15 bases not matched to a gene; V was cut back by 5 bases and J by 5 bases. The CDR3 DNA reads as TGTGCCAGCAGCCCCGGGACAGGGGCCAGGGGGGTGCACAATGAGCAGTTCTTC. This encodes CASSPGTGARGVHNEQFF.

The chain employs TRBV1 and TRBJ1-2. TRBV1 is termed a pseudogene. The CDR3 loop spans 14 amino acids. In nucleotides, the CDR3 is TGCACCAGCGCCCCTGGGGAATACAACTATGGCTACACCTTC. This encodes CTSAPGEYNYGYTF.